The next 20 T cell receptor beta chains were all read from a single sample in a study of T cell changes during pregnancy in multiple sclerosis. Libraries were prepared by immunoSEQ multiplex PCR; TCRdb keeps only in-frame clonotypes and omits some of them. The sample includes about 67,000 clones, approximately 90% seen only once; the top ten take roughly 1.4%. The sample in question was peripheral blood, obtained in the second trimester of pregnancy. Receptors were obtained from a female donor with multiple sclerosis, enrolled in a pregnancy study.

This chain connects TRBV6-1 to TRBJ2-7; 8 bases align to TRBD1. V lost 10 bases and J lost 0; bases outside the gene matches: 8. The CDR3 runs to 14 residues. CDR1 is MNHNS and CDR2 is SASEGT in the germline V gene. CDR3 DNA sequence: TGTGCCACCGCAGGACAGGGTCTCTCCTACGAGCAGTACTTC. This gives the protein CATAGQGLSYEQYF.

CDR3 nucleotides: TGTGCCAGTACGTACAGCAAGGGGACAGATACGCAGTATTTT. Its translation: CASTYSKGTDTQYF. The chain carries TRBV19 and TRBJ2-3; D is possibly TRBD1 (5 bases). The CDR3 is 14 residues long. Germline CDR1 LNHDA, CDR2 SQIVND (reference sequence). V lost 7 bases to trimming and J lost 3 bases, with 14 bases between them. Looking up the rest from reference TRBV19 and TRBJ2-3 gives the full variable domain: DGGITQSPKYLFRKEGQNVTLSCEQNLNHDAMYWYRQDPGQGLRLIYYSQIVNDFQKGDIAEGYSVSREKKESFPLTVTSAQKNPTAFYLCASTYSKGTDTQYFGPGTRLTVL.

CDR3 protein: CASWREGGKFF. The CDR3 nucleotides are TGTGCCAGCTGGAGGGAGGGGGGAAAGTTCTTC. The V call is TRBV6-6, the J call TRBJ2-1; D perhaps matches TRBD2 (7 bases). V lost 8 bases, J lost 14 bases, and 16 bases lay in between. The CDR3 contains 11 residues. Germline CDR1 is MNHNY and CDR2 is SVGAGI (reference sequence).

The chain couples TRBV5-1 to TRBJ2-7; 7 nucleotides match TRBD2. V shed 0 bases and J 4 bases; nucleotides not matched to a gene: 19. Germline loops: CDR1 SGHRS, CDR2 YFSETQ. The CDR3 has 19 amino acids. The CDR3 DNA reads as TGCGCCAGCAGCTTGGTCCCGGGGATGGGGGGGGGAATCTCATACGAGCAGTACTTC. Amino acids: CASSLVPGMGGGISYEQYF. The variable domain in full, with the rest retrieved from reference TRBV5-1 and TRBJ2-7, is KAGVTQTPRYLIKTRGQQVTLSCSPISGHRSVSWYQQTPGQGLQFLFEYFSETQRNKGNFPGRFSGRQFSNSRSEMNVSTLELGDSALYLCASSLVPGMGGGISYEQYFGPGTRLTVT.

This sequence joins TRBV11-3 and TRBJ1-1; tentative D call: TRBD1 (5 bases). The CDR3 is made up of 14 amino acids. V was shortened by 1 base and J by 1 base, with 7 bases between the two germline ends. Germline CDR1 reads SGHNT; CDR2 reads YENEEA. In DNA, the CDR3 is TGTGCCAGCAGCTTAGCGGGGGGGAACACTGAAGCTTTCTTT. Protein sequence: CASSLAGGNTEAFF.

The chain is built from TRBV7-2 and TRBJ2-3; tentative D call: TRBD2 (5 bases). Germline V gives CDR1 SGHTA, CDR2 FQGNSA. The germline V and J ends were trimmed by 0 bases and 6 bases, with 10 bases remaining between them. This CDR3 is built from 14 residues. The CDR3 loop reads CASSLAGVRDTQYF. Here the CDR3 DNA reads TGTGCCAGCAGCTTAGCGGGAGTAAGGGATACGCAGTATTTT. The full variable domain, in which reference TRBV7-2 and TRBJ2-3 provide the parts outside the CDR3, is GAGVSQSPSNKVTEKGKDVELRCDPISGHTALYWYRQSLGQGLEFLIYFQGNSAPDKSGLPSDRFSAERTGGSVSTLTIQRTQQEDSAVYLCASSLAGVRDTQYFGPGTRLTVL.

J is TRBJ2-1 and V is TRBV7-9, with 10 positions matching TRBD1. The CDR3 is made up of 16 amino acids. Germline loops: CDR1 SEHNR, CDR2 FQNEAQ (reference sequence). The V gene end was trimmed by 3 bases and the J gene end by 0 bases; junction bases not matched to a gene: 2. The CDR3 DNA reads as TGTGCCAGCAGCTTGGACAGGGGGAGCTCCTACAATGAGCAGTTCTTC. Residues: CASSLDRGSSYNEQFF.

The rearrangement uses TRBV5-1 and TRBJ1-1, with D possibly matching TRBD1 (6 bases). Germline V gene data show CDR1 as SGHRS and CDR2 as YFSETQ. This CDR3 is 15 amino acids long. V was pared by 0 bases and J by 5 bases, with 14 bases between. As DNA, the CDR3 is TGCGCCAGCAGCTTGGGGCTGGGGGCGAGGACTGAAGCTTTCTTT. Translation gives CASSLGLGARTEAFF.

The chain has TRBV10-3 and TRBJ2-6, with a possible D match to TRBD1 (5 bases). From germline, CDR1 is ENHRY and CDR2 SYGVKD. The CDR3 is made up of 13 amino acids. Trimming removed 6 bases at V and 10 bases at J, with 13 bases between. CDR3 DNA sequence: TGTGCCATCAGAGGGGATGTGGCTAACGTCCTGACTTTC. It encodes CAIRGDVANVLTF.

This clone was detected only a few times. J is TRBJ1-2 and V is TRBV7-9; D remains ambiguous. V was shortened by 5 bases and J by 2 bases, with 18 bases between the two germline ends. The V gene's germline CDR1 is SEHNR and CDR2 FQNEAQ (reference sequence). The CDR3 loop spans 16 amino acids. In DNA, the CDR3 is TGTGCCAGCAGCCCGCCGAGCCATCAACGCAACTATGGCTACACCTTC. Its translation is CASSPPSHQRNYGYTF.

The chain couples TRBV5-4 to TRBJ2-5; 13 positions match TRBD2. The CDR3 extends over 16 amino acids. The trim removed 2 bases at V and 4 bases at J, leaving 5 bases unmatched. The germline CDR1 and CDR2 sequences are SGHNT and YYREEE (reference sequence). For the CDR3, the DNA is TGTGCCAGCAGCTTTCGACTAGCGGGGGGCGGAGAGACCCAGTACTTC. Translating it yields CASSFRLAGGGETQYF.

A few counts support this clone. The CDR3 protein is CAWSVRGGTGTEAFF. The CDR3 region has the DNA TGTGCCTGGAGTGTACGCGGGGGGACGGGCACTGAAGCTTTCTTT. The V and J genes are TRBV30 and TRBJ1-1, with a tentative D call TRBD1 (5 bases). From germline, CDR1 is GTSNPN and CDR2 SVGIG (reference sequence). This CDR3 has 15 amino acids. V dropped 0 bases and J dropped 4 bases, with 15 bases sitting between them.

CDR3: CASSFGIGAYEQYF. For the CDR3, the DNA is TGTGCCAGCAGTTTCGGGATCGGCGCCTACGAGCAGTACTTC. The rearrangement joins TRBV27 to TRBJ2-7, with D possibly being TRBD2 (5 bases). This CDR3 is built from 14 residues. Per germline, CDR1 MNHEY and CDR2 SMNVEV (reference sequence). The V end lost 3 bases, the J end lost 2 bases, and 11 bases lay between the germline ends.

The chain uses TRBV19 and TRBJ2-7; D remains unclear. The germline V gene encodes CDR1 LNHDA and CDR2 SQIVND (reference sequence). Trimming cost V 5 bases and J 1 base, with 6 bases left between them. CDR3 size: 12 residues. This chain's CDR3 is CASSSSSYEQYF. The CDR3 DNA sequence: TGTGCCAGTAGTTCCTCGTCCTACGAGCAGTACTTC.

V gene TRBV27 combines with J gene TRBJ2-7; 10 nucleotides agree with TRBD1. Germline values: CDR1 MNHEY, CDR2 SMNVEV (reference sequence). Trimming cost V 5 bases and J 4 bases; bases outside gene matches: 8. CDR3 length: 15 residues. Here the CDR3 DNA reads TGTGCCAGCAGTCGCATGGACAGGGGGACTTACGAGCAGTACTTC. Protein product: CASSRMDRGTYEQYF.

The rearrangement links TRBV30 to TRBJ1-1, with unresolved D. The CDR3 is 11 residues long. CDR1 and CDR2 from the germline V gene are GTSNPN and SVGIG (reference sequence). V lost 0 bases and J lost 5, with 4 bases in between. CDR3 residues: CAWSVSTEAFF. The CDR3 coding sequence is TGTGCCTGGAGTGTCAGTACTGAAGCTTTCTTT.

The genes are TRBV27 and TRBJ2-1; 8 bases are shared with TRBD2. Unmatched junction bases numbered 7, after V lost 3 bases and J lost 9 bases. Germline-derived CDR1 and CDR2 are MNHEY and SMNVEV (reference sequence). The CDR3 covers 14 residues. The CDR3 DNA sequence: TGTGCCAGCAGTTTTGTCGGGGGGGTGGGTGAGCAGTTCTTC. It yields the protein CASSFVGGVGEQFF.

CDR3 sequence reads: CASKAGWYGYTF. Here the CDR3 DNA reads TGTGCCAGTAAAGCAGGGTGGTATGGCTACACCTTC. This sequence joins TRBV5-8 and TRBJ1-2, with a possible D match to TRBD1 (5 bases). Trimming shortened V by 8 bases and J by 5 bases, and 13 bases separated the two germline ends. Germline V gene lookup returns CDR1 SGHTS and CDR2 YDEGEE. This CDR3 region has 12 residues.

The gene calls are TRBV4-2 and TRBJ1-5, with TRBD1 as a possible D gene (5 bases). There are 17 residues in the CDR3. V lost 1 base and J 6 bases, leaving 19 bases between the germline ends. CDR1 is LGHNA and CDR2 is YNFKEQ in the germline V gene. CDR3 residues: CASSQGGHAGGGQPQHF. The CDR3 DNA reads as TGTGCCAGCAGCCAAGGAGGACATGCGGGGGGAGGTCAGCCCCAGCATTTT.

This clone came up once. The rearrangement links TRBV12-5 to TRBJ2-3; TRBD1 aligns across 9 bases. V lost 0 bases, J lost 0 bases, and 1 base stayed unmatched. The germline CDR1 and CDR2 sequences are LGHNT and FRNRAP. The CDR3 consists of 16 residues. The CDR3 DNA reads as TGTGCTAGTGGTTTGGTGGACAGGGGAAGCACAGATACGCAGTATTTT. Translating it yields CASGLVDRGSTDTQYF.